Shown below are 17 T cell receptor beta chains from a single sample sequenced in a study of blood T cell repertoires in COVID-19. Profiling relied on immunoSEQ multiplex PCR, and the TCRdb table lists in-frame clones only, not all of them. This table holds 250,000 to 350,000 clones, 80% to 90% found once. What was sequenced was PBMCs or T cells enriched from blood (not recorded which). All receptors come from a woman in her late teens or twenties who had recovered from COVID-19.

The CDR3 DNA is TGTGCCAGCTCACAGGATCTAGCGGGGGATACCGGGGAGCTGTTTTTT. The encoded protein is CASSQDLAGDTGELFF. The chain joins TRBV18 to TRBJ2-2, with 10 bases aligning to TRBD2. The CDR3 is made up of 16 amino acids. Unmatched junction bases numbered 7, after V lost 4 bases and J lost 5 bases. From germline, CDR1 is KGHSH and CDR2 LQKENI. The full variable domain, rest sourced from reference TRBV18 and TRBJ2-2, is NAGVMQNPRHLVRRRGQEARLRCSPMKGHSHVYWYRQLPEEGLKFMVYLQKENIIDESGMPKERFSAEFPKEGPSILRIQQVVRGDSAAYFCASSQDLAGDTGELFFGEGSRLTVL.

This sequence joins TRBV7-3 and TRBJ1-3; 8 positions match TRBD1. V lost 6 bases, J lost 4 bases, and 8 bases stayed unmatched. The CDR3 has 15 residues. Per germline, CDR1 SGHTA and CDR2 FQGTGA. This CDR3 is CASSRDRGTGNTIYF. The CDR3 region has the DNA TGTGCCAGCAGTCGCGACAGGGGCACCGGAAACACCATATATTTT.

Here the CDR3 DNA reads TGTGCCAGCAACCCCGATAGTGGGAGACCCAATGAGCAGTTCTTC. It yields the protein CASNPDSGRPNEQFF. The chain has TRBV7-2 and TRBJ2-1, with TRBD2 as a possible D gene (5 bases). CDR1 is SGHTA and CDR2 is FQGNSA in the germline V gene. V lost 7 bases and J 6 bases, leaving 19 bases between the germline ends. The CDR3 is made up of 15 amino acids.

The chain uses TRBV18 and TRBJ1-6; 8 bases fit TRBD1. J lost 8 bases, V lost 3 bases, and 9 bases had no gene match. CDR1 is KGHSH, CDR2 LQKENI, per germline. The CDR3 has 16 amino acids. The CDR3 DNA sequence: TGTGCCAGCTCACCGCGGACAGGGCGGTCGGATTCACCCCTCCACTTT. This sequence encodes CASSPRTGRSDSPLHF.

The chain links TRBV9 to TRBJ2-6; D gene uncertain. Looked up from germline, CDR1 is SGDLS and CDR2 is YYNGEE. The CDR3 sequence is 15 residues long. The V end lost 3 bases, the J end lost 5 bases, and 12 bases lay between the germline ends. The CDR3: CASSEPLSRANVLTF. The CDR3 region has the DNA TGTGCCAGCAGCGAGCCCCTTTCGAGGGCCAACGTCCTGACTTTC.

This clone was recorded only once. The CDR3 DNA reads as TGTGCCAGCAGCTTAGGGGACTACAGACAAGAGACCCAGTACTTC. The encoded protein is CASSLGDYRQETQYF. This sequence joins TRBV11-1 and TRBJ2-5, with 7 bases lining up with TRBD2. This CDR3 comprises 15 residues. Trimming cost V 1 base and J 2 bases; bases outside gene matches: 4. The germline V gene encodes CDR1 SGHAT and CDR2 FQDESV (reference sequence).

The chain uses TRBV25-1 and TRBJ1-1, with 7 bases that match TRBD1. The junction had 9 bases not matched to a gene; V was cut back by 7 bases and J by 4 bases. The germline gives CDR1 MGHDK, CDR2 SYGVNS. The CDR3 spans 14 residues. The CDR3 loop is CASKPRGPGTEAFF. The CDR3 DNA reads as TGTGCCAGCAAACCAAGGGGGCCCGGCACTGAAGCTTTCTTT.

This chain connects TRBV10-3 to TRBJ2-7, with 12 bases matching TRBD2. This CDR3 region has 13 residues. V shed 11 bases and J 6 bases; nucleotides not matched to a gene: 8. Germline values: CDR1 ENHRY, CDR2 SYGVKD. The CDR3 loop reads CAVRTSGKGEQYF. The DNA of the CDR3 is TGTGCCGTTCGGACTAGCGGGAAGGGCGAGCAGTACTTC.

This chain joins TRBV30 and TRBJ2-3; TRBD2 matches 8 bases. This CDR3 is 16 amino acids long. The trim removed 2 bases at V and 0 bases at J, leaving 7 bases unmatched. Germline V gives CDR1 GTSNPN, CDR2 SVGIG (reference sequence). The CDR3 DNA is TGTGCCTGGAGTTCCGGGGGGGTCACTAGCACAGATACGCAGTATTTT. This codes for CAWSSGGVTSTDTQYF.

This chain connects TRBV5-8 to TRBJ2-7, with TRBD2 matching over 10 bases. CDR1 and CDR2 from the germline V gene are SGHTS and YDEGEE. J gave up 4 bases and V 5 bases, and 6 bases lay outside the gene matches. The CDR3 extends over 14 amino acids. The chain's CDR3 is CASSRGLAAYEQYF. The CDR3 region has the DNA TGTGCCAGCAGTAGAGGACTAGCGGCTTACGAGCAGTACTTC.

The V and J genes are TRBV11-3 and TRBJ2-3, with 8 bases matching TRBD1. Germline V CDR1 and CDR2: SGHNT, YENEEA. This CDR3 has 15 amino acids. V lost 5 bases and J lost 2; bases outside the gene matches: 6. CDR3 amino acids: CASSLMGQDTDTQYF. The CDR3 DNA sequence: TGTGCCAGCAGCCTGATGGGACAGGACACAGATACGCAGTATTTT.

The V and J genes are TRBV20-1 and TRBJ2-1; 8 positions match TRBD2. J gave up 3 bases and V 3 bases, and 7 bases lay outside the gene matches. Germline V gives CDR1 DFQATT, CDR2 SNEGSKA (reference sequence). The CDR3 length is 15 residues. This chain's CDR3 is CSASPLREVYNEQFF. The CDR3 DNA follows: TGCAGTGCTAGTCCCCTGCGGGAGGTCTACAATGAGCAGTTCTTC.

CDR3 sequence reads: CASKTLHIQNTGELFF. As DNA, the CDR3 is TGTGCCAGTAAAACATTGCACATCCAGAACACCGGGGAGCTGTTTTTT. The chain recombines TRBV19 with TRBJ2-2; D gene ambiguous. V was trimmed by 7 bases and J by 1 base, leaving 16 bases between them. The CDR3 spans 16 residues. Germline CDR1 LNHDA, CDR2 SQIVND (reference sequence).

This chain uses TRBV14 with TRBJ2-6; a weak D match, TRBD2 (5 bases). Germline CDR1 reads SGHDN; CDR2 reads FVKESK. Trimming took 4 bases from V and 5 from J, leaving 15 bases between them. The length of the CDR3 is 16 residues. Here the CDR3 reads CASSLGGPARANVLTF. CDR3 sequence (DNA): TGTGCCAGCAGCCTAGGCGGGCCTGCTAGGGCCAACGTCCTGACTTTC. The full variable domain, in which reference TRBV14 and TRBJ2-6 provide the parts outside the CDR3, is EAGVTQFPSHSVIEKGQTVTLRCDPISGHDNLYWYRRVMGKEIKFLLHFVKESKQDESGMPNNRFLAERTGGTYSTLKVQPAELEDSGVYFCASSLGGPARANVLTFGAGSRLTVL.

On this clone itself: The same CDR3 can be traced to other DNA sequences in this sample. The J gene is TRBJ1-4, the V gene TRBV7-9, with 7 bases identical to TRBD1. This CDR3 contains 14 residues. The germline V gene encodes CDR1 SEHNR and CDR2 FQNEAQ (reference sequence). The ends lost 4 bases at V and 3 bases at J; junction bases unmatched: 2. The chain's CDR3 is CASSSQGANEKLFF. The CDR3 coding sequence is TGTGCCAGCAGCTCTCAGGGGGCTAATGAAAAACTGTTTTTT.

The J gene is TRBJ1-1, the V gene TRBV6-5; weak D call: TRBD1 (5 bases). Between the trimmed V and J ends, which lost 7 bases and 4 bases, there was a span of 16 bases. CDR3 length: 14 residues. Germline values: CDR1 MNHEY, CDR2 SVGAGI. DNA for the CDR3: TGTGCCAGCAATCTGATGTGGGGGGGCACTGAAGCTTTCTTT. Its translation is CASNLMWGGTEAFF.

The CDR3 coding sequence is TGTGCCAGCAGATACCGCTTCCGGGGGAATACGTACAATGAGCAGTTCTTC. Residues: CASRYRFRGNTYNEQFF. J is TRBJ2-1 and V is TRBV28, with a possible D match to TRBD2 (6 bases). Trimming took off 6 bases at V and 4 bases at J, with 22 bases between the two ends. Germline V gives CDR1 MDHEN, CDR2 SYDVKM. This CDR3 is built from 17 residues.